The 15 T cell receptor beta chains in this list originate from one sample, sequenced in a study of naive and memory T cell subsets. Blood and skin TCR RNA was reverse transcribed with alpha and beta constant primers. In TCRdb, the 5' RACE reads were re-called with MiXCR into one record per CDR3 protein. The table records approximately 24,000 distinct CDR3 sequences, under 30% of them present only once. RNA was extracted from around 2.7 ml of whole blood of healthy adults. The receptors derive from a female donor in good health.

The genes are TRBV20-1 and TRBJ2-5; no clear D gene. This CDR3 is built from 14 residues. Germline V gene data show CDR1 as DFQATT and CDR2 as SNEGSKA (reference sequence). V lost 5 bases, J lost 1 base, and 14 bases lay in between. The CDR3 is CSAATVITQETQYF. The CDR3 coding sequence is TGCAGTGCTGCCACTGTCATTACCCAAGAGACCCAGTACTTC.

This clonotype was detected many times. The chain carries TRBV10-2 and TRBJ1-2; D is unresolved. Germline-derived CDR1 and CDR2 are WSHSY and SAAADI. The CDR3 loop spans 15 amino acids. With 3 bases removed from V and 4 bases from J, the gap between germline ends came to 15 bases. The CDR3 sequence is CASSDIVAGSYGYTF. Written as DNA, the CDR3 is TGCGCCAGCAGTGATATAGTGGCGGGTAGCTATGGCTACACCTTC.

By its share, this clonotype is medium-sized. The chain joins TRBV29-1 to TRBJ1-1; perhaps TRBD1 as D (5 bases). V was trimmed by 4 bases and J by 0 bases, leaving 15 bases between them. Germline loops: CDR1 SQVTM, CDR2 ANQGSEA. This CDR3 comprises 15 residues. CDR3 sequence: CSVGAGWGMNTEAFF. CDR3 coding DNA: TGCAGCGTTGGCGCAGGGTGGGGGATGAACACTGAAGCTTTCTTT.

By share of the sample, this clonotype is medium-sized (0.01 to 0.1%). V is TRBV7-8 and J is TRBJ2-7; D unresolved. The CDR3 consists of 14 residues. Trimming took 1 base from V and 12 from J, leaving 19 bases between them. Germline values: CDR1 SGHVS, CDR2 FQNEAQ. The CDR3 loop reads CASSLGSRLGSGYF. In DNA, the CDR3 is TGTGCCAGCAGCTTAGGGTCTCGCCTCGGATCCGGGTACTTC. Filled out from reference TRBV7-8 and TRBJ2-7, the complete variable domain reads GAGVSQSPRYKVAKRGQDVALRCDPISGHVSLFWYQQALGQGPEFLTYFQNEAQLDKSGLPSDRFFAERPEGSVSTLKIQRTQQEDSAVYLCASSLGSRLGSGYFGPGTRLTVT.

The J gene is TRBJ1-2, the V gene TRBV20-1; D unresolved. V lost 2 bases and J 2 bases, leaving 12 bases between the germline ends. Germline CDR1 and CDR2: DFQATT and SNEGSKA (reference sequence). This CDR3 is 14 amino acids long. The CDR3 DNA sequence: TGCAGTGCTAGACGGGGAAGGAGCAACTATGGCTACACCTTC. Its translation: CSARRGRSNYGYTF.

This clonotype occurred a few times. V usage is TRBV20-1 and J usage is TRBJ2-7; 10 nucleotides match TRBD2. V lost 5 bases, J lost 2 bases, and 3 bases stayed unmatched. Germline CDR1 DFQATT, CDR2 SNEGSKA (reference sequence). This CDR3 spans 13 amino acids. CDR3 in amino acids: CSALSGGAYEQYF. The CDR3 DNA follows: TGCAGTGCTCTAAGCGGGGGGGCCTACGAGCAGTACTTC.

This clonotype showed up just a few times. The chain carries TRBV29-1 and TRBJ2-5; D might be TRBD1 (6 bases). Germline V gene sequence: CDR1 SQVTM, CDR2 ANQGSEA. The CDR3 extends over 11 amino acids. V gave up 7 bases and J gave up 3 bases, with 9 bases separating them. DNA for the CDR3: TGCAGCGGGGGGCGGGAAGAGACCCAGTACTTC. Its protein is CSGGREETQYF.

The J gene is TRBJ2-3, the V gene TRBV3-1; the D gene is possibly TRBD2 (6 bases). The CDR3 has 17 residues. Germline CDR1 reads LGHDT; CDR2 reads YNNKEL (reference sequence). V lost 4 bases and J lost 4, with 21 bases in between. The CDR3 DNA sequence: TGTGCCAGCAGCCGCCTGGCTCCGGGACTTGGCGCAGATACGCAGTATTTT. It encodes CASSRLAPGLGADTQYF.

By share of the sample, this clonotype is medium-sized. Written as DNA, the CDR3 is TGTGCCAGCAGTTTGGTATCAGGTTCAGATACGCAGTATTTT. Amino acids: CASSLVSGSDTQYF. The chain links TRBV28 to TRBJ2-3, with unresolved D. The CDR3 loop spans 14 amino acids. CDR1 is MDHEN, CDR2 SYDVKM, per germline. V was cut by 3 bases and J by 4 bases, with 11 bases left in between.

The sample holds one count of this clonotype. CDR3 coding DNA: TGTGCCACCAGCGGGGGGGCCAAAAACATTCAGTACTTC. Its protein product is CATSGGAKNIQYF. The V gene is TRBV6-5, the J gene TRBJ2-4, with 9 bases matching TRBD2. The J segment lost 1 base and the V segment lost 10 bases, leaving 2 bases of the junction unmatched. Germline V gives CDR1 MNHEY, CDR2 SVGAGI. This CDR3 has 13 amino acids.

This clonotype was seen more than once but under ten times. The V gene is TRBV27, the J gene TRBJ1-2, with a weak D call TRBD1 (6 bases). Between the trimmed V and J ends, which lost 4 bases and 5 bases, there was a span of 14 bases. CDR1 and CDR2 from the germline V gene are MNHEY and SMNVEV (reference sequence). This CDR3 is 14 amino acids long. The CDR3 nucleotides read TGTGCCAGCAGTTCCCTAGGGGGGGCGTATGGCTACACCTTC. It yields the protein CASSSLGGAYGYTF.

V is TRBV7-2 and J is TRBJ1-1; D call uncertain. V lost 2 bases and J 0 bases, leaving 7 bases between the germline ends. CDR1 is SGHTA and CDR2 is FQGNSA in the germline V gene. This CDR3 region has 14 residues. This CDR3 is CASSLLSLNTEAFF. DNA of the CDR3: TGTGCCAGCAGCTTACTCAGTTTGAACACTGAAGCTTTCTTT.

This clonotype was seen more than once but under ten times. CDR3 in amino acids: CASSSTGTGLHEQYF. In DNA form, the CDR3 reads TGTGCCAGCAGCTCCACCGGGACAGGTCTGCACGAGCAGTACTTC. The chain joins TRBV7-8 to TRBJ2-7; TRBD1 matches 8 bases. CDR1 is SGHVS and CDR2 is FQNEAQ in the germline V gene. After removal of 4 bases from V and 5 bases from J, the junction contained 10 bases not matched to a gene. The CDR3 loop spans 15 amino acids.

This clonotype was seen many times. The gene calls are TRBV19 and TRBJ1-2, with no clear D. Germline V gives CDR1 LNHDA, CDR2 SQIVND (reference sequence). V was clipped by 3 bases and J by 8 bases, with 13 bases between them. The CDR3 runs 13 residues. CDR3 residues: CASSIPQSRGYTF. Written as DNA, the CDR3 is TGTGCCAGTAGTATCCCCCAATCGCGGGGCTACACCTTC.

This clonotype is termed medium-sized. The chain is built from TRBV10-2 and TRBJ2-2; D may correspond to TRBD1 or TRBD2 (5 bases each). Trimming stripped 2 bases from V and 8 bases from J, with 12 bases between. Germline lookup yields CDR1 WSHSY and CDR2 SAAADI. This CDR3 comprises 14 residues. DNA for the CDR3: TGCGCCAGCAGTGAGATGACCAGGGAGGGGGAGCTGTTTTTT. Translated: CASSEMTREGELFF.